This is a list of T cell receptor beta chains from one sample in a study of T cell repertoires in cytomegalovirus infection. TCRdb re-analysed the reads in MiXCR, keeping a single row per CDR3 protein. The sample consists of 680,000 or so distinct CDR3 sequences, around 35% of them appearing once. Which antigens these TCRs recognize remains unknown. This specimen was cultured PBMCs, taken from culture after CMV antigen stimulation. These receptors were taken from a human donor in good health (CMV status not recorded). Some clones in this sample may be carry-over from other donors' samples. The CDR3 runs from the conserved cysteine through the conserved F or W. Fields, in order: J gene, V gene, clone size, D gene, CDR3 DNA, CDR3 protein. D genes are given only for firm matches. Clone sizes are given selectively: once, few, many, or a class where the clone is expanded.

TRBJ2-5	TRBV11-2	few	TRBD2	TGTGCCAGCAGCTTAGATCTTTGGGGACTAGCGGTAGAGACCCAGTACTTC	CASSLDLWGLAVETQYF
TRBJ2-1	TRBV7-2	few	TRBD2	TGTGCCAGCAGCCCCGGGACTAGAAGTCGGCGCGAGCAGTTCTTC	CASSPGTRSRREQFF
TRBJ2-7	TRBV6-2/TRBV6-3	.	TRBD1	TGTGCCAGCTACGGTCGGGACAGGGGGCTATACGAGCAGTACTTC	CASYGRDRGLYEQYF
TRBJ2-7	TRBV19	.	TRBD2	TGTGCCAGTAAATCCAATCTAGCGGGAAATGACGAGCAGTACTTC	CASKSNLAGNDEQYF
TRBJ2-3	TRBV4-2	.	TRBD2	TGTGCCAGCAGCCCATTAGCGGGGGGGCGGACAGATACGCAGTATTTT	CASSPLAGGRTDTQYF
TRBJ2-5	TRBV6-2/TRBV6-3	.	.	TGTGCCAGCAGTTCTTTACGTGGGACAGAGACCCAGTACTTC	CASSSLRGTETQYF
TRBJ2-7	TRBV5-1	.	TRBD2	TGCGCCAGCAGCCGGTCAACTAGCGGGGGCACCTACGAGCAGTACTTC	CASSRSTSGGTYEQYF
TRBJ2-3	TRBV7-2	few	.	TGTGCCAGCAGCTCCCTGGAGGGGATAAGAGATACGCAGTATTTT	CASSSLEGIRDTQYF
TRBJ1-4	TRBV12-3/TRBV12-4	few	.	TGTGCCAGCAGTTTTCAGGGGCCTAGGGAAAAACTGTTTTTT	CASSFQGPREKLFF
TRBJ2-7	TRBV10-3	.	.	TGTGCCATCAGTGGAGGCAGGGAAGAGCAGTACTTC	CAISGGREEQYF
TRBJ2-5	TRBV15	.	.	TGTGCCACCAGCGCGGGAGAGACCCAGTACTTC	CATSAGETQYF
TRBJ1-1	TRBV7-8	few	.	TGTGCCAGCAGCTTAGTCTTTCAGGAAACCATCGACTTGAACACTGAAGCTTTCTTT	CASSLVFQETIDLNTEAFF
TRBJ2-5	TRBV9	.	.	TGTGCCAGCAGCGTAGGGGTAGTTACCCTGGGTAGCGTAGAGACCCAGTACTTC	CASSVGVVTLGSVETQYF
TRBJ2-1	TRBV7-9	few	.	TGTGCCAGCAGTTCCTGGTCCTCCTACAATGAGCAGTTCTTC	CASSSWSSYNEQFF
TRBJ2-7	TRBV7-6	.	TRBD1	TGTGCCAGCAGCTTAGGCCGGGACAGCGATCACGAGCAGTACTTC	CASSLGRDSDHEQYF
TRBJ1-6	TRBV7-2	many	.	TGTGCCAGCAGCTTAGCATCCGGCCGGACGCCTCTACCCCTCCACTTT	CASSLASGRTPLPLHF
TRBJ1-2	TRBV5-4	few	TRBD1	TGTGCCAGCAGCCCGGGGGACAGCTACACTAACTATGGCTACACCTTC	CASSPGDSYTNYGYTF
TRBJ2-5	TRBV3-1	.	.	TGTGCCAGCAGCCAAGCGGGCCCCCAAGAGACCCAGTACTTC	CASSQAGPQETQYF
TRBJ1-5	TRBV19	.	.	TGTGCCAGTACCCCCGGGACACTTAATCAGCCCCAGCATTTT	CASTPGTLNQPQHF
TRBJ2-1	TRBV6-2/TRBV6-3	few	TRBD2	TGTGCCAGCAGTTACTTAGCGGGGGCCCACGTATACAATGAGCAGTTCTTC	CASSYLAGAHVYNEQFF
TRBJ2-3	TRBV27	.	.	TGTGCCACCGGGCCAGAGAGCACAGATACGCAGTATTTT	CATGPESTDTQYF
TRBJ1-1	TRBV27	.	.	TGTGCCAGCAATCAATACGCCGGGGTGGGGAACACTGAAGCTTTCTTT	CASNQYAGVGNTEAFF
TRBJ2-1	TRBV6-2/TRBV6-3	few	.	TGTGCCAGCAGCCACTCTGGGGGGGCGTTTAGCAATGAGCAGTTCTTC	CASSHSGGAFSNEQFF
TRBJ2-3	TRBV27	.	TRBD2	TGTGCCAGCGCCCCGACTAGCGTAGGTACGCAGTATTTT	CASAPTSVGTQYF
TRBJ2-2	TRBV7-2	.	.	TGTGCCAGCAGCCGCAGACTAGCGAACACCGGGGAGCTGTTTTTT	CASSRRLANTGELFF
TRBJ2-3	TRBV12-3/TRBV12-4	many	.	TGTGCCAGCAGTCCCTATTCAGATACGCAGTATTTT	CASSPYSDTQYF
TRBJ2-5	TRBV6-2/TRBV6-3	few	TRBD2	TGTGCCAGCAGTTACCCCCGGGCGGGGGACGAGACCCAGTACTTC	CASSYPRAGDETQYF
TRBJ2-5	TRBV7-7	few	.	TGTGCCAGCTCACAGAATTACCAAGAGACCCAGTACTTC	CASSQNYQETQYF
TRBJ2-7	TRBV10-3	.	.	TGTGCCATCAGCGTCCAGGGGAGCTCCTACGAGCAGTACTTC	CAISVQGSSYEQYF
TRBJ2-7	TRBV19	.	.	TGTGCCAGTAGTATATCGCACGGCTACGAGCAGTACTTC	CASSISHGYEQYF
TRBJ2-1	TRBV6-1	few	TRBD2	TGTGCCAGCAGGGTTCTAGCGGGAGTTTTCAATGAGCAGTTCTTC	CASRVLAGVFNEQFF
TRBJ2-3	TRBV10-3	.	.	TGTGCCATCACGGGACTCGACACAGATACGCAGTATTTT	CAITGLDTDTQYF
TRBJ1-5	TRBV7-4	few	.	TGTGCCAGCAGCTTACCAGGGGAGCCCCAGCATTTT	CASSLPGEPQHF
TRBJ2-5	TRBV19	.	.	TGTGCCAGTAGTATTCGAAGGGGTCAGGAGACCCAGTACTTC	CASSIRRGQETQYF
TRBJ2-2	TRBV4-3	.	.	TGCGCCAGCAGCCGCCAAACGGCCCAATGGGCCGGGGAGCTGTTTTTT	CASSRQTAQWAGELFF
TRBJ2-6	TRBV11-2	.	.	TGTGCCAGCAGATCGGCTGGGGCCAACGTCCTGACTTTC	CASRSAGANVLTF
TRBJ2-7	TRBV7-4	.	TRBD1	TGTGCCAGCAGCTTAGGCAACGGGACAGGTACCTACGAGCAGTACTTC	CASSLGNGTGTYEQYF
TRBJ1-5	TRBV7-9	.	TRBD1	TGTGCCAGTGACAGGGGGAGCAATCAGCCCCAGCATTTT	CASDRGSNQPQHF
TRBJ2-1	TRBV29-1	.	TRBD2	TGCAGCGTTGTACGGAGCGGGAGTAGGTCCTACAATGAGCAGTTCTTC	CSVVRSGSRSYNEQFF
TRBJ1-2	TRBV14	.	TRBD1	TGTGCCAGCACCCCCACAGGGGAATGGTATGGCTACACATTC	CASTPTGEWYGYTF
TRBJ2-3	TRBV7-2	few	.	TGTGCCAGCAGCTCGGGACTGTTGGGGACGCAGTATTTT	CASSSGLLGTQYF
TRBJ1-1	TRBV10-2	.	.	TGCGCCAGCAGTTTGATGAACCCGAACACTGAAGCTTTCTTT	CASSLMNPNTEAFF
TRBJ1-3	TRBV19	.	.	TGTGCCAGTAGTTCCTCTGGCAGAGCCTCTGGAAACACCATATATTTT	CASSSSGRASGNTIYF
TRBJ1-1	TRBV5-4	.	.	TGTGCCAGCAGCCCCGTTGGGGTTATCTCTGAAGCTTTCTTT	CASSPVGVISEAFF
TRBJ2-1	TRBV5-4	.	TRBD2	TGTGCCAGCCAAGACCCGGCGGGAGGCCAGGCGAATGAGCAGTTCTTC	CASQDPAGGQANEQFF
TRBJ2-4	TRBV27	.	.	TGTGCCAGCAGTTTATCGCTCCCCTCGAACATTCAGTACTTC	CASSLSLPSNIQYF
TRBJ2-1	TRBV7-6	.	.	TGTGCCAGCAGCTTGCCCGTCTACAATGAGCAGTTCTTC	CASSLPVYNEQFF
TRBJ2-5	TRBV12-3/TRBV12-4	few	.	TGTGCCAGCAGTCGTCCCGGGTTGCAAGAGACCCAGTACTTC	CASSRPGLQETQYF
TRBJ1-1	TRBV3-1	once	.	TGTGCCAGCAGCCAAGGGGGCCGATGGGGGAACACTGAAGCTTTCTTT	CASSQGGRWGNTEAFF
TRBJ2-1	TRBV5-1	.	.	TGCGCCAGCAGCTTGGACGTCTTCAATGAGCAGTTCTTC	CASSLDVFNEQFF
TRBJ2-7	TRBV2	few	.	TGTGCCAGCAAGAGGACGGGTGTAGGTGAGCAGTACTTC	CASKRTGVGEQYF
TRBJ2-7	TRBV29-1	.	.	TGCAGCGCCCAAAACGTACGGGGCTACGAGCAGTACTTC	CSAQNVRGYEQYF
TRBJ1-2	TRBV7-2	many	.	TGTGCCAGCAGCTTATGGAGTCTCAACTATGGCTACACCTTC	CASSLWSLNYGYTF